A selection of T cell receptor beta chains follows, all from one sample in a study of blood T cell repertoires in COVID-19. The repertoire was sequenced with immunoSEQ multiplex PCR; TCRdb's copy has only in-frame clones and lacks some. This sample has 55,000 to 75,000 clones, with over 75% found just once. The material sequenced was peripheral blood. The receptors come from a human donor in a cohort sampled during active COVID-19. Each CDR3 is given with its conserved first and last residue. The order of the fields is D gene, clone size, V gene, J gene, CDR3 protein, CDR3 DNA. The D gene is left open where the match is weak. Clone size is stated in some rows and not others, as once, few, many or a class when expanded.

TRBD1,.,TRBV7-2,TRBJ2-7,CASSRRGRLNEQYF,TGTGCCAGCAGCCGCAGGGGGCGTCTCAACGAGCAGTACTTC
TRBD1,.,TRBV4-1,TRBJ1-3,CASSHGQGAGNTIYF,TGCGCCAGCAGCCACGGACAGGGAGCTGGAAACACCATATATTTT
.,.,TRBV7-2,TRBJ2-1,CASSQRQGLLNEQFF,TGTGCCAGCAGCCAACGTCAGGGCCTACTCAATGAGCAGTTCTTC
.,.,TRBV3-1/TRBV3-2,TRBJ2-7,CASSPTEGTDSYEQYF,TGTGCCAGCAGCCCAACGGAGGGGACAGACTCCTACGAGCAGTACTTC
.,.,TRBV9,TRBJ1-1,CASSVGNSNTEAFF,TGTGCCAGCAGCGTAGGTAATTCTAACACTGAAGCTTTCTTT
TRBD1,.,TRBV3-1/TRBV3-2,TRBJ1-5,CASSQGPGDRGNQPQHF,TGTGCCAGCAGCCAAGGTCCGGGGGACAGGGGCAATCAGCCCCAGCATTTT
.,.,TRBV28,TRBJ1-6,CASSSSGVDNSPLHF,TGTGCCAGCAGTTCATCAGGGGTGGATAATTCACCCCTCCACTTT
.,.,TRBV9,TRBJ2-5,CASSTPGTGETQYF,TGTGCCAGCAGCACCCCCGGTACGGGGGAGACCCAGTACTTC
.,.,TRBV28,TRBJ2-7,CASSSSVYEQYF,TGTGCCAGCAGTTCTAGCGTCTACGAGCAGTACTTC
TRBD1,.,TRBV19,TRBJ1-2,CASRSTGRDYGYTF,TGTGCCAGTAGATCGACAGGGAGAGACTATGGCTACACCTTC
TRBD1,.,TRBV5-4,TRBJ1-1,CASTPQGKLAEAFF,TGTGCCAGCACGCCACAGGGGAAGTTGGCTGAAGCTTTCTTT
.,.,TRBV7-2,TRBJ2-7,CASSLVWRSSYEQYF,TGTGCCAGCAGCTTAGTTTGGCGGAGCTCCTACGAGCAGTACTTC
.,.,TRBV5-1,TRBJ2-5,CASSLEGREETQYF,TGCGCCAGCAGCTTGGAAGGCAGGGAAGAGACCCAGTACTTC
TRBD1,.,TRBV4-2,TRBJ2-2,CASSQVTGGVSSGELFF,TGTGCCAGCAGCCAAGTCACAGGGGGCGTAAGTTCAGGGGAGCTGTTTTTT
.,few,TRBV3-1/TRBV3-2,TRBJ1-5,CASSYQGSQPQHF,TGTGCCAGCAGCTACCAGGGGAGTCAGCCCCAGCATTTT
.,.,TRBV24-1,TRBJ1-1,CATRGGLGDTEAFF,TGTGCCACCAGAGGGGGTCTTGGGGACACTGAAGCTTTCTTT
.,.,TRBV11-3,TRBJ2-5,CASSLSPRETQYF,TGTGCCAGCAGCTTATCCCCGAGGGAGACCCAGTACTTC
TRBD1,.,TRBV7-9,TRBJ1-6,CASSFGTGDSPLHF,TGTGCCAGCAGCTTTGGTACAGGGGATTCACCCCTCCACTTT
TRBD2,.,TRBV18,TRBJ2-1,CASSPSLAAYNEQFF,TGTGCCAGCTCACCGTCCCTAGCGGCCTACAATGAGCAGTTCTTC
TRBD2,.,TRBV27,TRBJ2-7,CASSGLAGGYEQYF,TGTGCCAGCAGTGGGCTAGCGGGAGGATACGAGCAGTACTTC
TRBD1,.,TRBV7-9,TRBJ2-2,CASSIQGPGPGELFF,TGTGCCAGCAGCATACAGGGGCCGGGTCCAGGGGAGCTGTTTTTT
.,once,TRBV7-2,TRBJ2-1,CASSSRASGGGQFF,TGTGCCAGCAGCTCAAGGGCTAGCGGAGGGGGGCAGTTCTTC
.,once,TRBV5-5,TRBJ1-2,CASSLGGASNYGYTF,TGTGCCAGCAGCTTGGGAGGCGCTTCTAACTATGGCTACACCTTC
.,.,TRBV10-3,TRBJ1-5,CAISESNRVNQPQHF,TGTGCCATCAGTGAGTCGAACAGGGTCAATCAGCCCCAGCATTTT
TRBD2,.,TRBV19,TRBJ2-7,CASRASGSYEQYF,TGTGCCAGTCGGGCTAGCGGGAGCTACGAGCAGTACTTC
.,.,TRBV11-2,TRBJ2-7,CASSFRQLTREQYF,TGTGCCAGCAGCTTCCGACAGCTTACCCGAGAGCAGTACTTC